This T cell receptor (beta chain) was recovered during a study of T cells in Graves' hyperthyroidism and ophthalmopathy. Whole-study findings and limits: In blood, most of the thyroid clonotypes expanded above 0.001 were also present. Prediction of ophthalmopathy progression came a median 6.5 months pre-onset.

This clonotype was observed a few times. Its antigen is unknown. The source material, RNA transcripts, was used to amplify TCR beta CDR3 regions. HTBI primers were the set used in a first-round RT-PCR of the TCR CDR3. TCRdb re-analysed the multiplex PCR reads in MiXCR, keeping a single row per CDR3 protein. The data hold approximately 400,000 distinct CDR3 sequences, with about 15% observed a single time. Lactation, pregnancy, other autoimmune disease or uncontrolled infection excluded patients. The clonotype comes from a woman aged 18-29 years with Graves' hyperthyroidism that later progressed to Graves' ophthalmopathy. The sequencing sample was made of blood.

The CDR3 bases are TGTGCCAGCAGTGCAAGTGCTGGAGGCTCCTACAATGAGCAGTTCTTC. It translates to CASSASAGGSYNEQFF. The V call is TRBV2, the J call TRBJ2-1, with D perhaps matching TRBD2 (5 bases). V was pared by 4 bases and J by 0 bases, with 13 bases between. CDR3 size: 16 residues. CDR1 and CDR2 (germline): SNHLY, FYNNEI.